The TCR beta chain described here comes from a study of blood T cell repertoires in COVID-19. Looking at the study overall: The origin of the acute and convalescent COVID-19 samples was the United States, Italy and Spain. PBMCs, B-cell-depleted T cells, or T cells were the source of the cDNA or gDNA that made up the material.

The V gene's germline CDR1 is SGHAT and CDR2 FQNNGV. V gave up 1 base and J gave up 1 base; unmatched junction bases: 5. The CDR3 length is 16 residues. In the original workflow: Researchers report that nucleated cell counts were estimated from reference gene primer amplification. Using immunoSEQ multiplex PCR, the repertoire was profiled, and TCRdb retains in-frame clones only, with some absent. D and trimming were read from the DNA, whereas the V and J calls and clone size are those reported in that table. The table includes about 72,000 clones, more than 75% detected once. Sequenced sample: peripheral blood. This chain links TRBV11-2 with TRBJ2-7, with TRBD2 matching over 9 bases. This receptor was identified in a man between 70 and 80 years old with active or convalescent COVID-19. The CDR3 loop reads CASSLAGTSLSYEQYF. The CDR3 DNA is TGTGCCAGCAGCTTAGCGGGGACTAGCTTATCCTACGAGCAGTACTTC.